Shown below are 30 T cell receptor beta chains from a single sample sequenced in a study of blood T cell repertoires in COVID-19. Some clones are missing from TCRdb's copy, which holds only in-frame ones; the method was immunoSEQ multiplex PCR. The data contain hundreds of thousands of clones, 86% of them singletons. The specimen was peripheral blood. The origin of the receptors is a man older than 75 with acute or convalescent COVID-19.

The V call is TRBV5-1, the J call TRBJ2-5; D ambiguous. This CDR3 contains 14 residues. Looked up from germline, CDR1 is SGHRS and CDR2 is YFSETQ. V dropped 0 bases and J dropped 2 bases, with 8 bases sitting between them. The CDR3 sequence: CASSLGTGQETQYF. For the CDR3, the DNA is TGCGCCAGCAGCTTGGGAACGGGTCAAGAGACCCAGTACTTC. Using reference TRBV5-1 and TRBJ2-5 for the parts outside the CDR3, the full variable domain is KAGVTQTPRYLIKTRGQQVTLSCSPISGHRSVSWYQQTPGQGLQFLFEYFSETQRNKGNFPGRFSGRQFSNSRSEMNVSTLELGDSALYLCASSLGTGQETQYFGPGTRLLVL.

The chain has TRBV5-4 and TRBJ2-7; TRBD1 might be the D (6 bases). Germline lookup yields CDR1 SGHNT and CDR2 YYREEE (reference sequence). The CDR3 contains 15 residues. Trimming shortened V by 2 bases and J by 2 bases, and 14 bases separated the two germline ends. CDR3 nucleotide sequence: TGTGCCAGCAGCTTAACGACAGGTTCCACCTACGAGCAGTACTTC. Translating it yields CASSLTTGSTYEQYF.

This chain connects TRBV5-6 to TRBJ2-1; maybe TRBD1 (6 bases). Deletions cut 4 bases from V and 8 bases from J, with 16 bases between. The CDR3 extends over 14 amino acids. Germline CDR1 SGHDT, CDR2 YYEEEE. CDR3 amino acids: CASSPRGTSDEQFF. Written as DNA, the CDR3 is TGTGCCAGCAGCCCTAGAGGGACATCCGATGAGCAGTTCTTC.

The CDR3 sequence: CAISTGEGNQPQHF. CDR3 in DNA: TGTGCCATCAGTACAGGGGAAGGCAATCAGCCCCAGCATTTT. V is TRBV10-3 and J is TRBJ1-5, with 7 bases that match TRBD1. CDR3 length: 14 residues. The germline gives CDR1 ENHRY, CDR2 SYGVKD. V was clipped by 5 bases and J by 2 bases; unmatched bases: 3.

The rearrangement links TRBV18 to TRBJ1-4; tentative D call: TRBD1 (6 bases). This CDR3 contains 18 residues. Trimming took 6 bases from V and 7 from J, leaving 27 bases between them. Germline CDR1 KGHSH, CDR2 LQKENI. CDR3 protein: CASSQNQPGAGASEKLFF. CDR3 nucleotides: TGTGCCAGCTCGCAAAATCAACCAGGTGCGGGGGCGAGTGAAAAACTGTTTTTT.

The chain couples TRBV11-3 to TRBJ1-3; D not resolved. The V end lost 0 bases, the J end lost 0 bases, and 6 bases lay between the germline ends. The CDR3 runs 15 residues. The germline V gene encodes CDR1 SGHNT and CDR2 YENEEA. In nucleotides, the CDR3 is TGTGCCAGCAGCTTAGATCACGGCTCTGGAAACACCATATATTTT. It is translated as CASSLDHGSGNTIYF.

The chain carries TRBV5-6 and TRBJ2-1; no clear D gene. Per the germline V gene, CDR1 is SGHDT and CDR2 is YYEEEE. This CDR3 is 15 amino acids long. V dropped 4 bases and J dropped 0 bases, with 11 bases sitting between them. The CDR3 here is CASSPVMSSYNEQFF. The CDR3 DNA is TGTGCCAGCAGCCCCGTTATGAGCTCCTACAATGAGCAGTTCTTC.

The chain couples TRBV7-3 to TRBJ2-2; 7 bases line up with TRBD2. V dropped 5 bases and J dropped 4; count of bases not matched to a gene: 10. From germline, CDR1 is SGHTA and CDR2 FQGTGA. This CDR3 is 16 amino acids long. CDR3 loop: CASSPMEGRVTGELFF. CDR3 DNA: TGTGCCAGCAGCCCCATGGAGGGGAGGGTCACCGGGGAGCTGTTTTTT.

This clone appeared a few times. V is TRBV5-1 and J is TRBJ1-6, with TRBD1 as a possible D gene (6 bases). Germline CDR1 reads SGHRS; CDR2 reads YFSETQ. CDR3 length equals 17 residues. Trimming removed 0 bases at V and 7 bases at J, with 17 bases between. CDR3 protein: CASSLGHRDNKNSPLHF. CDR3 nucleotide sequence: TGCGCCAGCAGCTTGGGCCACCGGGACAACAAGAATTCACCCCTCCACTTT.

The CDR3 here is CASSPRTGGASNEQFF. CDR3 DNA sequence: TGTGCCAGCAGTCCTAGGACAGGGGGCGCTTCCAATGAGCAGTTCTTC. The chain has TRBV7-9 and TRBJ2-1; 11 bases align to TRBD1. The germline V gene encodes CDR1 SEHNR and CDR2 FQNEAQ (reference sequence). The length of the CDR3 is 16 residues. With V trimmed by 6 bases and J by 6 bases, 10 bases remained unmatched.

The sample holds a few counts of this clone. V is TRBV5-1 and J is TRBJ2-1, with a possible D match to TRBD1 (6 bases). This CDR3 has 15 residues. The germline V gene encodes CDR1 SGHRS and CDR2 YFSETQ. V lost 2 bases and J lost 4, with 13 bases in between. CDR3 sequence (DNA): TGCGCCAGCAGCTTAGGAGGACAGCTTTACAATGAGCAGTTCTTC. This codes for CASSLGGQLYNEQFF.

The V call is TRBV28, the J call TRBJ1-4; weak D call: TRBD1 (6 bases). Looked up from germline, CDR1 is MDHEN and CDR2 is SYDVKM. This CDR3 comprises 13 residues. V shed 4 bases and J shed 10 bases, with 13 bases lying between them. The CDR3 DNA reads TGTGCCAGCAGTTCAGGGGACCTCGGAAAACTGTTTTTT. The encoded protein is CASSSGDLGKLFF.

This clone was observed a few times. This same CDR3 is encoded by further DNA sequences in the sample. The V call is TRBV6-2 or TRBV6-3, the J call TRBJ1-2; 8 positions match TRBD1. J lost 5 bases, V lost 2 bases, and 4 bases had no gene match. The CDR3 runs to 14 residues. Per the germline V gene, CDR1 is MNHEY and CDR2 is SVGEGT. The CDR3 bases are TGTGCCAGCAGTTACGGGACAGGAGGGTATGGCTACACCTTC. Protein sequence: CASSYGTGGYGYTF.

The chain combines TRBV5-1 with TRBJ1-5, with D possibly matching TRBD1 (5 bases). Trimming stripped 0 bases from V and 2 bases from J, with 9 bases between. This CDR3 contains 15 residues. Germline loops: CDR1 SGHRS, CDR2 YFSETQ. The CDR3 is CASSLEGGGNQPQHF. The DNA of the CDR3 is TGCGCCAGCAGCTTGGAGGGAGGGGGCAATCAGCCCCAGCATTTT.

For the CDR3, the DNA is TGTGCCAGCACAACAGGTATAGGGAACTATGGCTACACCTTC. Encoded protein: CASTTGIGNYGYTF. The chain employs TRBV7-9 and TRBJ1-2; a possible D gene is TRBD1 (5 bases). This CDR3 has 14 residues. The V end lost 7 bases, the J end lost 2 bases, and 14 bases lay between the germline ends. CDR1 is SEHNR, CDR2 FQNEAQ, per germline (reference sequence).

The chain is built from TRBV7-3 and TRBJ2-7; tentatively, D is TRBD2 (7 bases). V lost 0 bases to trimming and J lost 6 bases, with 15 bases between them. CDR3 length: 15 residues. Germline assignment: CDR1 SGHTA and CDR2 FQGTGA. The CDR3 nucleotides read TGTGCCAGCAGCTTAACGGGGGGGGCCGGAGGCGAGCAGTACTTC. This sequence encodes CASSLTGGAGGEQYF.

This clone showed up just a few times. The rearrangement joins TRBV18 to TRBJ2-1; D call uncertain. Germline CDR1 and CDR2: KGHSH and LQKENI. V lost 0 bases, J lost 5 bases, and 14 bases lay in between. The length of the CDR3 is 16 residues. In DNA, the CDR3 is TGTGCCAGCTCACCACCGACACTCCCCGAGCACAATGAGCAGTTCTTC. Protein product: CASSPPTLPEHNEQFF.

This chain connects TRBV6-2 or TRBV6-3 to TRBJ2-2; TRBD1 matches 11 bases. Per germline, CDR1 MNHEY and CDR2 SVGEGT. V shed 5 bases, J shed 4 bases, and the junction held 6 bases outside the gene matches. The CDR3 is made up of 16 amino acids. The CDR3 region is CASSPDRGRGTGELFF. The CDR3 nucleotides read TGTGCCAGCAGTCCGGACAGGGGGCGCGGCACCGGGGAGCTGTTTTTT.

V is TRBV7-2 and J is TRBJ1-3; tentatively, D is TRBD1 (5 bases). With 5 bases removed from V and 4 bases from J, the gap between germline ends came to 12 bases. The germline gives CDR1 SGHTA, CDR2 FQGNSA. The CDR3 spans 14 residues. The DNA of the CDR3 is TGTGCCAGCAGCACCGACCGGGGGGGAAACACCATATATTTT. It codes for CASSTDRGGNTIYF.

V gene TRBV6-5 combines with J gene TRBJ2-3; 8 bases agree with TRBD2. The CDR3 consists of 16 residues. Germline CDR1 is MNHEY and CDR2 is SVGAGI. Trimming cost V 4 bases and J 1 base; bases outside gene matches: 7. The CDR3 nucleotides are TGTGCCAGCAGTTCTTTAAGAGCGGGAGGCACAGATACGCAGTATTTT. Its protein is CASSSLRAGGTDTQYF.

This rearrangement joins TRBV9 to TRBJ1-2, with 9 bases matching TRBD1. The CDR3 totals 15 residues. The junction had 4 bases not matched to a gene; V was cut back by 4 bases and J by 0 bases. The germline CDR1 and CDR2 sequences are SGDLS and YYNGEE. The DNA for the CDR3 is TGTGCCAGCAGCTTAGGACAGGGGACTAACTATGGCTACACCTTC. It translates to CASSLGQGTNYGYTF. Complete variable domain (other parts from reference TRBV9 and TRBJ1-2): DSGVTQTPKHLITATGQRVTLRCSPRSGDLSVYWYQQSLDQGLQFLIQYYNGEERAKGNILERFSAQQFPDLHSELNLSSLELGDSALYFCASSLGQGTNYGYTFGSGTRLTVV.

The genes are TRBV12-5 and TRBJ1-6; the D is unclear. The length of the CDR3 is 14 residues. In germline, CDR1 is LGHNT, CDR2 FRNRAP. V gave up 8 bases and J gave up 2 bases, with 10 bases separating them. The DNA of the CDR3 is TGTGCTAGTTCCTCCGGGACCTATAATTCACCCCTCCACTTT. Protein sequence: CASSSGTYNSPLHF.

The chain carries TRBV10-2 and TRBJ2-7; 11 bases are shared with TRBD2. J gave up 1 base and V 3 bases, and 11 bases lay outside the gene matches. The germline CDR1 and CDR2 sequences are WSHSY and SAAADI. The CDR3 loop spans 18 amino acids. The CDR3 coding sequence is TGCGCCAGCAGTGATCTAACTAGCGGGAGAAAAGGGTCCTACGAGCAGTACGTC. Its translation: CASSDLTSGRKGSYEQYV.

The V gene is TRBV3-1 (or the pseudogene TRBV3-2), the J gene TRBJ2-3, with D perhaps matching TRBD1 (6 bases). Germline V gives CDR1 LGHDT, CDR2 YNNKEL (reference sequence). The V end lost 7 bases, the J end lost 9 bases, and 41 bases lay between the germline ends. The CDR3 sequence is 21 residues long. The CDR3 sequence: CASTPLGLDSPSGSGWDTQYF. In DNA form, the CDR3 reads TGTGCCAGCACCCCTCTGGGTTTGGACAGTCCTTCGGGGTCCGGATGGGACACGCAGTATTTT.

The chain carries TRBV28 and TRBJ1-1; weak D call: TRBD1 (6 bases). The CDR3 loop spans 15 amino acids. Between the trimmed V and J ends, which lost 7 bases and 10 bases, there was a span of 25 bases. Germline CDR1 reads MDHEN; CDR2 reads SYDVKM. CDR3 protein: CASTPTESQATGAFF. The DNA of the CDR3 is TGTGCCAGCACCCCGACAGAGTCACAGGCGACAGGAGCTTTCTTT.

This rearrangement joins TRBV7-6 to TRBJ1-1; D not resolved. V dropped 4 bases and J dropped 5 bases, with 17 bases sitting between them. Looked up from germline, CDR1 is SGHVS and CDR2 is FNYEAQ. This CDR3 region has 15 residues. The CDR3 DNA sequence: TGTGCCAGCAGCTCGTCAAGCGGGAGTGTGACTGAAGCTTTCTTT. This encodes CASSSSSGSVTEAFF.

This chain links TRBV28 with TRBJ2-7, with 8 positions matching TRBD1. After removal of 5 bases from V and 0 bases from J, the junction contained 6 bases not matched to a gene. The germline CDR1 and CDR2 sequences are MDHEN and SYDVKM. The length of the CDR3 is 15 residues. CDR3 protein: CASSERQGLSYEQYF. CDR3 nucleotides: TGTGCCAGCAGTGAGCGACAGGGGCTCTCCTACGAGCAGTACTTC.

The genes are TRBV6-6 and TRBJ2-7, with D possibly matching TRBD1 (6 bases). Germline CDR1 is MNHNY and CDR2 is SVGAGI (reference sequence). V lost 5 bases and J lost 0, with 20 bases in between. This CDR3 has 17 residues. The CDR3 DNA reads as TGTGCCAGCAGTCGGGGATTACAGGGTCAGTACTCCTACGAGCAGTACGTC. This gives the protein CASSRGLQGQYSYEQYV.

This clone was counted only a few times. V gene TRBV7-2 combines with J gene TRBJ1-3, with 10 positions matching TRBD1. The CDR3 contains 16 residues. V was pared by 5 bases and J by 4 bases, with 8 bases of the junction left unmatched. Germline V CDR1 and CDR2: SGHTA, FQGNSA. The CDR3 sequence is CASSTRQGAVGNTIYF. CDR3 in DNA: TGTGCCAGCAGCACCCGACAGGGGGCGGTAGGAAACACCATATATTTT. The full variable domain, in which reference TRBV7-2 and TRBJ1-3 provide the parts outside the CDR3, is GAGVSQSPSNKVTEKGKDVELRCDPISGHTALYWYRQSLGQGLEFLIYFQGNSAPDKSGLPSDRFSAERTGGSVSTLTIQRTQQEDSAVYLCASSTRQGAVGNTIYFGEGSWLTVV.

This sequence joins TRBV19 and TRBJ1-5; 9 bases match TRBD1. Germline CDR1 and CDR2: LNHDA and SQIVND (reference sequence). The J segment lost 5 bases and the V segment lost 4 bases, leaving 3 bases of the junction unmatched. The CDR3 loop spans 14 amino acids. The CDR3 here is CASSTRTGDQPQHF. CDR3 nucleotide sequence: TGTGCCAGTAGTACCCGGACAGGGGATCAGCCCCAGCATTTT.